This T cell receptor beta chain derives from a study of beta chain features in type 1 diabetes. Study in general: Healthy donors and patients showed comparable age, gender and cell yields. General study findings and limits: Shorter templates might be favored by PCR, equally in patients and controls. Type 1 diabetes patients had TCRB CDR3s that were shorter (moderately but significantly so) in all four CD4+ subsets. Type 1 diabetes patients had fewer VDJ junction insertions and more deletions.

V lost 3 bases to trimming and J lost 8 bases; unmatched junction nucleotides: 5. This CDR3 contains 14 residues. Germline-derived CDR1 and CDR2 are SNHLY and FYNNEI. The isolated RNA, all of it, was reverse transcribed, so expressed TCRB transcripts were what got sequenced. Using immunoSEQ multiplex PCR, the repertoire was profiled, and TCRdb retains in-frame clones only, with some absent. The sample holds roughly 25,000 clones, over 60% seen once. Points on this clone: The target antigen is unknown.

Specimen: Tregs from blood. This TCR came from a woman aged 40-49 years in good health. V gene TRBV2 combines with J gene TRBJ2-2; TRBD1 matches at 8 bases. The CDR3 nucleotides read TGTGCCAGCAGTGATAGGACAGGGAGAGGGGAGCTGTTTTTT. Residues: CASSDRTGRGELFF.